This TCR beta chain was identified during a study of blood T cell repertoires in COVID-19. Study-wide context: Samples of COVID-19 (acute and convalescent) were obtained from the United States, Italy and Spain. T cells, B-cell-depleted T cells, or PBMCs supplied cDNA or gDNA.

Assay: immunoSEQ multiplex PCR; the TCRdb copy retains only in-frame clones and omits some. The sample lists 310,000 or so clones, roughly 87% seen once, with approximately 9% in the top ten. Participants came from 24 US areas, aged roughly 18 to 90 years. Participants' reported clinical history set cohort assignment. This CDR3 spans 14 amino acids. Looked up from germline, CDR1 is MNHEY and CDR2 is SVGEGT. V was clipped by 2 bases and J by 0 bases, with 8 bases between them. Sequences were obtained from PBMCs or T cells enriched from blood (not recorded which). V is TRBV6-2 or TRBV6-3 and J is TRBJ2-7; no clear D. The receptor was derived from a woman aged 18-30 years who had recovered from COVID-19. The CDR3: CASSYRSSSYEQYF. DNA of the CDR3: TGTGCCAGCAGTTACAGGTCTAGCTCCTACGAGCAGTACTTC.